This T cell receptor beta chain was documented in a study of T cell repertoires in cytomegalovirus infection. Study summary: Matching HLA type and CMV infection were both indicated by public TCR beta signatures. Findings and limits, study-wide: Carriers of CMV and the relevant HLA type were discriminated by public TCR beta frequency.

TCRdb re-analysed the reads in MiXCR, keeping a single row per CDR3 protein. The sample has approximately 750,000 distinct CDR3 sequences, 35% to 45% seen once. This clonotype was counted only a few times. Its antigen remains unknown. The V end was cut by 10 bases, the J end by 5 bases, with 18 bases between. Germline CDR1 MNHGY, CDR2 SAAAGT. CDR3 size: 13 residues. The chain uses TRBV6-8 and TRBJ2-7, with D tentatively TRBD1 (5 bases). The sample taken for sequencing was PBMCs. This clonotype was obtained from a human donor in good health (CMV status not recorded). Some clones in this sample may be carry-over from other donors' samples. The CDR3 sequence: CATEPGPLHEQYF. DNA for the CDR3: TGTGCCACGGAGCCAGGGCCCCTCCACGAGCAGTACTTC.